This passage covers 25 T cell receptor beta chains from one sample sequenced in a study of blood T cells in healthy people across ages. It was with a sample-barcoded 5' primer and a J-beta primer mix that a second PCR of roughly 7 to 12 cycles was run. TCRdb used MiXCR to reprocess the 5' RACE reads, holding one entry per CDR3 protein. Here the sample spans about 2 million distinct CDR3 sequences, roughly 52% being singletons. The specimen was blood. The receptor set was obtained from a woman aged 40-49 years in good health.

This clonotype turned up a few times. The DNA for the CDR3 is TGTGCCAGCAAGGGAGATGGCAGGGAGGGCCAATTTACCTATGAGCAGTTCTTC. Its translation is CASKGDGREGQFTYEQFF. The chain employs TRBV7-2 and TRBJ2-1; 7 bases line up with TRBD2. The CDR3 has 18 residues. J lost 8 bases, V lost 7 bases, and 23 bases had no gene match. The germline V gene encodes CDR1 SGHTA and CDR2 FQGNSA.

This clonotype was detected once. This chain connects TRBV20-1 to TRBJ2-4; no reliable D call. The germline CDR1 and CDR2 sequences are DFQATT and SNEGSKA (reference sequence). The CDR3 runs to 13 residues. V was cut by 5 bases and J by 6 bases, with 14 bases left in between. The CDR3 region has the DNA TGCAGTGCTTGCAGTCTGGGTTTAAACATTCAGTACTTC. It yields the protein CSACSLGLNIQYF.

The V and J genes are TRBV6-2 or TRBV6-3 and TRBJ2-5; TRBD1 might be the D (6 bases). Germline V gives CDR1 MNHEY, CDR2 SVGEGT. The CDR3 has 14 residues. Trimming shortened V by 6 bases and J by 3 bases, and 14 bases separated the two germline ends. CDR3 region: CASSPHGQKETQYF. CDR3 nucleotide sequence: TGTGCCAGCAGCCCCCACGGACAGAAAGAGACCCAGTACTTC.

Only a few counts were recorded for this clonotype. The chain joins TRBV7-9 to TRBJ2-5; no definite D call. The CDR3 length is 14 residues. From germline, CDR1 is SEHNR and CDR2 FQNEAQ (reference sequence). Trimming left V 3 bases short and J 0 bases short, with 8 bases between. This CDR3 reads CASSFAEYQETQYF. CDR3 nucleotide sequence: TGTGCCAGCAGCTTCGCAGAGTACCAAGAGACCCAGTACTTC.

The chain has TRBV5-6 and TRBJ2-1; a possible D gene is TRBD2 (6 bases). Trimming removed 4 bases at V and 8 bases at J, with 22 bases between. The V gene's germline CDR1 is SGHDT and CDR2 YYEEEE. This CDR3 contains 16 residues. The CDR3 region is CASSGMGLTSGYEQFF. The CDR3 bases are TGTGCCAGCAGCGGCATGGGACTTACCTCGGGGTATGAGCAGTTCTTC.

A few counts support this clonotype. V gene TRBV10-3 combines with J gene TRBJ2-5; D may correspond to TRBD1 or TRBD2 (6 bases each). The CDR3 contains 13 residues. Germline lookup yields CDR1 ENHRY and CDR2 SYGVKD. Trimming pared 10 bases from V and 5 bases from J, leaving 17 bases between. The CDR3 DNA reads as TGTGCCACCGGAGGGCAGGGGCTCGAGACCCAGTACTTC. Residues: CATGGQGLETQYF.

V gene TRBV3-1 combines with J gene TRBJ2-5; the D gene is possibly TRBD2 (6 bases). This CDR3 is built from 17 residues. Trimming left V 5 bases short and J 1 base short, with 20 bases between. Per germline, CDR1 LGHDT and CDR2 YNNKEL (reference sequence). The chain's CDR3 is CASSSGGGEIFQETQYF. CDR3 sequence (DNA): TGTGCCAGCAGCTCCGGTGGCGGGGAAATTTTCCAAGAGACCCAGTACTTC.

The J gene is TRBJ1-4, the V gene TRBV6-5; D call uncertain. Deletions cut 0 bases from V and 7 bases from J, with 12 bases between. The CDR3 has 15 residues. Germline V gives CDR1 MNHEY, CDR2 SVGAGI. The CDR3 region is CASSYSMAASEKLFF. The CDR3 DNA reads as TGTGCCAGCAGTTACTCGATGGCAGCGAGTGAAAAACTGTTTTTT.

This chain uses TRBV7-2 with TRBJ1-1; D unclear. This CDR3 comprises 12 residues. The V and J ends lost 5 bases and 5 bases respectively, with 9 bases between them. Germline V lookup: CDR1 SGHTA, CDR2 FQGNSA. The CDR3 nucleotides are TGTGCCAGCAGCCGGATGAGGACTGAAGCTTTCTTT. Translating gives CASSRMRTEAFF.

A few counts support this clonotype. The CDR3 region has the DNA TGTGCCAGCAGTCAAAACGGCCAGACCCAGTACTTC. This translates into CASSQNGQTQYF. The V and J genes are TRBV6-1 and TRBJ2-5; D unresolved. This CDR3 has 12 amino acids. The V gene lost 5 bases and the J gene lost 6 bases, with 10 bases spanning the gap. Germline CDR1 is MNHNS and CDR2 is SASEGT.

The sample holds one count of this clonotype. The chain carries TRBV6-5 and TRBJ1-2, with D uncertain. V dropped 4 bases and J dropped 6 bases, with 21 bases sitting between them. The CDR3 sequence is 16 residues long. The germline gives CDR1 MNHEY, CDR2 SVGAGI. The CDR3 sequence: CASSSFGHVGSNGYTF. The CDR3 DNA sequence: TGTGCCAGCAGTTCCTTCGGCCATGTAGGATCTAATGGCTACACCTTC.

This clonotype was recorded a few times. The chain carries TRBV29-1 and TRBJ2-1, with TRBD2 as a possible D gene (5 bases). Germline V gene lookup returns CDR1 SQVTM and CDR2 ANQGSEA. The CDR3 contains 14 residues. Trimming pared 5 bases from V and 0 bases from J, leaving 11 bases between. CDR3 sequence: CSVCLAYSYNEQFF. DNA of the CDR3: TGCAGCGTTTGTTTAGCGTACTCCTACAATGAGCAGTTCTTC.

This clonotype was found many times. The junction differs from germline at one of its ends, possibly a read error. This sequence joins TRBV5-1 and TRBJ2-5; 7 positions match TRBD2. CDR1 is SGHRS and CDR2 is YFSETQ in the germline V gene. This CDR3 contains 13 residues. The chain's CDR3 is CASSRTSQETQYF. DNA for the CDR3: TGTGCCAGCAGCCGGACTAGCCAAGAGACCCAGTACTTC.

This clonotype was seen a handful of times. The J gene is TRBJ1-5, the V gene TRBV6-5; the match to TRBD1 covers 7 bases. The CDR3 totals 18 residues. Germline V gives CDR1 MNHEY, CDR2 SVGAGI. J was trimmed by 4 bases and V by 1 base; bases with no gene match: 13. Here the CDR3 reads CASSYFSGRGTANQPQHF. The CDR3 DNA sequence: TGTGCCAGCAGTTACTTCTCGGGGCGAGGGACAGCGAATCAGCCCCAGCATTTT.

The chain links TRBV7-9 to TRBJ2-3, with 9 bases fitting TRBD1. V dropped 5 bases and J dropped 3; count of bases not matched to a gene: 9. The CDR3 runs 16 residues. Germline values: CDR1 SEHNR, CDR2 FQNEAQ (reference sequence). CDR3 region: CASSPITGGQTDTQYF. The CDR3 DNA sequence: TGTGCCAGCAGCCCCATTACAGGGGGCCAGACAGATACGCAGTATTTT. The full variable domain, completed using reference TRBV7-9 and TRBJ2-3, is DTGVSQNPRHKITKRGQNVTFRCDPISEHNRLYWYRQTLGQGPEFLTYFQNEAQLEKSRLLSDRFSAERPKGSFSTLEIQRTEQGDSAMYLCASSPITGGQTDTQYFGPGTRLTVL.

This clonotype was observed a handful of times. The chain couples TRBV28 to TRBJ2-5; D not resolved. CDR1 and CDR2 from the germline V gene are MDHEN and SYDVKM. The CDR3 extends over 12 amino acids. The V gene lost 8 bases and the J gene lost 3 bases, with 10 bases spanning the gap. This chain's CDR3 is CASQDSKETQYF. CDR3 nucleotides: TGTGCCAGCCAGGATTCCAAAGAGACCCAGTACTTC.

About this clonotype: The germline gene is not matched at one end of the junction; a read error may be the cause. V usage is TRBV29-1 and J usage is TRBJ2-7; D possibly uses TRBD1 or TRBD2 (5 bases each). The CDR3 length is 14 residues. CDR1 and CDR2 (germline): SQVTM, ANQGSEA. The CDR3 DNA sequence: TGCAGCGTTGAAGACGGGGACGAGGCCTATGAGCAGTACTTC. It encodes CSVEDGDEAYEQYF.

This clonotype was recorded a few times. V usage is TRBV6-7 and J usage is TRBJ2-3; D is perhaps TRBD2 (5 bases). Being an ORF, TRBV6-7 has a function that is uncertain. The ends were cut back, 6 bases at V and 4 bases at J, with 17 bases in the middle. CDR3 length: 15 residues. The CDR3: CASSQAAPGSDTQYF. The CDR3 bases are TGTGCCAGCAGCCAAGCGGCCCCGGGGTCAGATACGCAGTATTTT.

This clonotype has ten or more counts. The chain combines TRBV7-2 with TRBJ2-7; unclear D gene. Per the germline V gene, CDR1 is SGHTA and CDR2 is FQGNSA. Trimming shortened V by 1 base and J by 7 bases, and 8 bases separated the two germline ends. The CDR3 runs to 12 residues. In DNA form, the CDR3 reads TGTGCCAGCAGCTTAGATTTTAGAGAGCAGTACTTC. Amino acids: CASSLDFREQYF. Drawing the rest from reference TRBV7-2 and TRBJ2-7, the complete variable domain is GAGVSQSPSNKVTEKGKDVELRCDPISGHTALYWYRQSLGQGLEFLIYFQGNSAPDKSGLPSDRFSAERTGGSVSTLTIQRTQQEDSAVYLCASSLDFREQYFGPGTRLTVT.

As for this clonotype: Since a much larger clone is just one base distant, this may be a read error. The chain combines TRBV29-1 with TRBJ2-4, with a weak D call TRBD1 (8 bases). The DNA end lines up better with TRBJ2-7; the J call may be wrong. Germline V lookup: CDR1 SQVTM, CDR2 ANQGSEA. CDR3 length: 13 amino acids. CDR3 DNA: TGCAGCGGTACAGGGGGGGTAACCTACGAGCAGTACTTC. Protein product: CSGTGGVTYEQYF.

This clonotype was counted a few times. The CDR3 loop is CATLSHGGFNNEQFF. The CDR3 region has the DNA TGTGCCACCCTTTCACACGGGGGGTTTAACAATGAGCAGTTCTTC. The chain uses TRBV10-3 and TRBJ2-1, with 7 bases matching TRBD2. This CDR3 region has 15 residues. Germline V lookup: CDR1 ENHRY, CDR2 SYGVKD. Trimming at V came to 10 bases and at J to 5 bases, leaving 14 bases not matched to a gene.

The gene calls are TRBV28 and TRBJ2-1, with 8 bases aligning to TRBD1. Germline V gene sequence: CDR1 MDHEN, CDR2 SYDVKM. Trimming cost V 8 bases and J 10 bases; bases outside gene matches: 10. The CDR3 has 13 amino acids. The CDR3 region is CASGQGRLREQFF. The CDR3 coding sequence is TGTGCCAGCGGACAGGGAAGACTCCGGGAGCAGTTCTTC.

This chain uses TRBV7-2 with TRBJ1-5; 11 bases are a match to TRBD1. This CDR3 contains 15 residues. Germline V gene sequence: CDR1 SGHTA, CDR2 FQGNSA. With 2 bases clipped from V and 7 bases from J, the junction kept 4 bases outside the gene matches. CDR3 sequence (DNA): TGTGCCAGCAGCTTAATAGGGACAGGGGGACAGCCCCAGCATTTT. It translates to CASSLIGTGGQPQHF.

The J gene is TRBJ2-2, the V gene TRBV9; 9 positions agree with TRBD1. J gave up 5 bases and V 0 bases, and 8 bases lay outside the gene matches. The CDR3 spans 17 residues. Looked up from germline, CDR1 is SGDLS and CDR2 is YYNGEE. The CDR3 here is CASSVEFGTGNTGELFF. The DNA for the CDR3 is TGTGCCAGCAGCGTAGAATTTGGGACAGGGAATACCGGGGAGCTGTTTTTT.

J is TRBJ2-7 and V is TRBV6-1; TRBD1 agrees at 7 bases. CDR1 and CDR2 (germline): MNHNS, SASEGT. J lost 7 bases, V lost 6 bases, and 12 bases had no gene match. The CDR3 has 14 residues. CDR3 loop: CASSGTGVLWEQYF. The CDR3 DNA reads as TGTGCCAGCAGCGGAACAGGGGTGCTCTGGGAGCAGTACTTC.